A single TCR beta chain is shown here with its context. The sample holds a few counts of this clonotype. The antigen it binds to is not known. No much larger clone is present one base from it, and per-base qualities are unavailable. V lost 7 bases and J lost 4 bases; the stretch between them is 19 bases long. The germline V gene (reference sequence) provides CDR1 LNHDA and CDR2 SQIVND. Spanning cysteine to phenylalanine, the CDR3 consists of 15 amino acids. Only the CDR3 DNA is retained, 45 bases long and in frame from the first base. These data come from a study of vaccination and CD4 T cells after COVID-19 (dated by TCRdb to 2021 to 2024). Background on the whole study: In the convalescent cohort there were six males and four females, among whom were two Hispanic individuals, seven Caucasians, two Asians and one multiracial person. Participants received two doses of either the Pfizer-BioNTech BNT162b2 vaccine (n=8) or the Moderna mRNA-1273 vaccine (n=2). Post-COVID blood samples from convalescent patients were collected a median of about 110 days after diagnosis, with a range of 35 to 161 days. Memory CD4+ T cell crossreactivity between SARS-CoV-2 and common cold coronavirus spike proteins was assessed at the TCR clonotype level in an earlier paper using these donors. Post-vaccine blood samples were collected a median of approximately 72 days after the second vaccine dose, ranging from about 13 to 250 days. Control cultures used a CEFX viral epitope pool as positive control, an HIV-1 Nef peptide pool as negative control, or no peptide. Overlapping spike peptide pools from SARS-CoV-2 and from the common cold coronaviruses HCoV-NL63, HCoV-OC43 and HCoV-229E were used as culture stimuli. In fewer than 12 COVID-19 convalescent patients and a handful of infection-naive healthy vaccine recipients, researchers compared the spike-specific CD4+ TCR repertoire from before mRNA vaccination with the repertoire from after.

Read against the paper, the sample's treatment or condition label means: roughly ten-day PBMC culture with coronavirus spike peptide pools or control peptides (ViraFEST assay). CD4+ T cells from unexposed donors were collected before the COVID-19 pandemic (2011-2018). The study used the ViraFEST assay, which expanded antigen-specific T cells with peptide pools and then identified expanded clonotypes by TCR sequencing. Each well held approximately 2 million PBMCs cultured in IMDM containing approximately 5% human AB serum and approximately 9.1 IU/ml IL-2, with approximately 9.2 ug/ml peptide pools added. On days 3 and 7, half of the culture medium was replaced with fresh IL-2-containing medium. After more than 8 days of culture, CD4+ T cells were isolated by negative selection using the EasySep CD4+ T cell isolation kit. As cell numbers permitted, CD4+ T cells from unexposed donors were tested for reactivity to SARS-CoV-2 S and N and to four common cold coronavirus spike pools. Ficoll-Paque Plus gradient centrifugation was used to isolate PBMCs from whole blood, and the isolated PBMCs were then either used fresh or cryopreserved at -140C. Triplicate wells were generally used for each culture condition. Leukapheresis product for the unexposed donors was purchased commercially.

Preparation of the library involved PCR. DNA from cultured CD4+ T cells was subjected to TCR sequencing with the Oncomine TCR Beta short-read assay at the Johns Hopkins FTIC core. The QIAamp micro DNA kit was used to extract genomic DNA from the cultured CD4+ T cells. The Oncomine TCR Beta libraries from cultured CD4+ T cells were pooled using unique dual indexes and then sequenced on an Illumina iSeq 100. The source study handled its data this way. Non-productive sequences were removed, and CDR3s not starting with C, not ending with F or W, or shorter than 7 amino acids were discarded. Antigen-specific clonotypes were identified using the MANAFEST web application through comparison of peptide-stimulated wells with reference and other culture wells. Positive clones required FDR below 0.05, an odds ratio above 5, and productive frequency above 0.1% in at least two of three replicate wells. A clonotype was classed as cross-reactive if the clonotype showed significant expansion both in SARS-CoV-2 spike wells and in at least one common cold coronavirus spike condition. Similarity between CDR3 sequences was evaluated in R version 3.6.1 using Levenshtein distances (stringdist) and unrooted phylogenetic trees (ape). Using fastp trimming at Q25 and MiXCR clonotype assembly, TCRdb reanalyzed the public sequencing data and kept in-frame beta chains. Every distinct CDR3 protein forms one entry, paired with its most common genes and DNA. TCRdb, rather than the study authors, made the V and J calls. For this sample there are approximately 5,800 distinct CDR3 sequences; about 37% appear just once. The ten largest clonotypes hold just under 35% of the sample.

The study at large found these results: Among the post-vaccine SARS-CoV-2-reactive clones in convalescent patients, a median about 87% showed up only after vaccination, which suggests vaccine-specific priming. An increase in the median number of SARS-CoV-2-reactive clonotypes from 20 to 25 after infection to roughly 39 after vaccination was observed, but the change was not found to be significant. Only a relatively small number of convalescent patients were included in the study, and early timepoints following natural infection were not analyzed. Of the vaccine-specific clones in convalescent patients, 304 of 307, or nearly all, reacted only to SARS-CoV-2 spike and did not cross-react with common cold coronaviruses.

The sequenced material came from CD4+ T cells from blood, cultured in vitro. The V and J genes are TRBV19 and TRBJ1-2, with the D gene not clear enough to name. The sequence was collected from a human donor in good health. The CDR3 region reads CASITTFGGFYGYTF. The nucleotide sequence reads as follows: TGTGCCAGTATCACGACGTTTGGTGGGTTCTATGGCTACACCTTC.